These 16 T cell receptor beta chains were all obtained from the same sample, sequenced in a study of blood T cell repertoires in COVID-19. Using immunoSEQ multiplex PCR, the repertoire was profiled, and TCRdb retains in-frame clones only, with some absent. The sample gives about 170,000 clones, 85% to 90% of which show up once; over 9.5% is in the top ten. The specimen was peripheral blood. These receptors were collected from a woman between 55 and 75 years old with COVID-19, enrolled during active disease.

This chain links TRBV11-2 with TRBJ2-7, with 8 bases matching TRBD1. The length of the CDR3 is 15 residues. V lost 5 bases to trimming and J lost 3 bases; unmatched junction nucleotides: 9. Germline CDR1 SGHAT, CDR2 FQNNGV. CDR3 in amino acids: CASSRGQGSGYEQYF. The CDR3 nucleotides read TGTGCCAGCAGCAGAGGACAGGGAAGTGGCTACGAGCAGTACTTC.

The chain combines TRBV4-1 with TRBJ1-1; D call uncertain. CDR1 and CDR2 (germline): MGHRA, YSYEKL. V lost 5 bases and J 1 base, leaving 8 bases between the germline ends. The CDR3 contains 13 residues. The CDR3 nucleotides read TGCGCCAGCAGCGCGCCGCAGAACACTGAAGCTTTCTTT. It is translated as CASSAPQNTEAFF.

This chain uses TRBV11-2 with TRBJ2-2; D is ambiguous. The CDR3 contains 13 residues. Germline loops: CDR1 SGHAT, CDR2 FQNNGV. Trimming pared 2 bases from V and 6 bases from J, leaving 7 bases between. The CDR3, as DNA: TGTGCCAGCAGCTTAATAGAGGCCGGGGAGCTGTTTTTT. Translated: CASSLIEAGELFF.

DNA of the CDR3: TGTGCCAGCAGTTTTAGTAGCTCCTACAATGAGCAGTTCTTC. This sequence encodes CASSFSSSYNEQFF. The rearrangement joins TRBV28 to TRBJ2-1, with D hard to call. Per the germline V gene, CDR1 is MDHEN and CDR2 is SYDVKM. The CDR3 has 14 residues. Trimming took 3 bases from V and 0 from J, leaving 6 bases between them.

CDR3 in DNA: TGTGCCAGCAGTGAAGGACAGGGGGCGGGCGGCTACACCTTC. This gives the protein CASSEGQGAGGYTF. This rearrangement joins TRBV6-1 to TRBJ1-2, with TRBD1 identical over 10 bases. Germline-derived CDR1 and CDR2 are MNHNS and SASEGT. The CDR3 covers 14 residues. The junction had 4 bases not matched to a gene; V was cut back by 1 base and J by 8 bases.

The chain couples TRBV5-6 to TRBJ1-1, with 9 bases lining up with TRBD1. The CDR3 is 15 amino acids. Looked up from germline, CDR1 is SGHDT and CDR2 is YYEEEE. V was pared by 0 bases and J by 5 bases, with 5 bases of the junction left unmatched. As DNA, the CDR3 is TGTGCCAGCAGCTTGGGGGACAGGGAGAGGACTGAAGCTTTCTTT. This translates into CASSLGDRERTEAFF.

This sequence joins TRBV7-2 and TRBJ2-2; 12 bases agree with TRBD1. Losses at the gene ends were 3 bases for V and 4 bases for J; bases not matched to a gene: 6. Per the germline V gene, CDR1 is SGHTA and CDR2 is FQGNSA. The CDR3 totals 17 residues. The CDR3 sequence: CASSFAGQGAGTGELFF. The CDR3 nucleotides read TGTGCCAGCAGCTTTGCGGGACAGGGGGCTGGCACCGGGGAGCTGTTTTTT.

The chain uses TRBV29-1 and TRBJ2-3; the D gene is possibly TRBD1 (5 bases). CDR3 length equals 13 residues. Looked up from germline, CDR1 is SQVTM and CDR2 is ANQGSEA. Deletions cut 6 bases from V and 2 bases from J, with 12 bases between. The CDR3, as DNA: TGCAGCGTCGCACAGGCCTCCACAGATACGCAGTATTTT. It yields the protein CSVAQASTDTQYF.

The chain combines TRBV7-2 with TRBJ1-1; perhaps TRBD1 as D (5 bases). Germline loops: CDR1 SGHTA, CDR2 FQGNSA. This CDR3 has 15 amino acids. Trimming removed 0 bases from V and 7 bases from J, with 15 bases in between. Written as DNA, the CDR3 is TGTGCCAGCAGCTTAGCAGGACCGGGACTCCTTGAAGCTTTCTTT. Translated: CASSLAGPGLLEAFF.

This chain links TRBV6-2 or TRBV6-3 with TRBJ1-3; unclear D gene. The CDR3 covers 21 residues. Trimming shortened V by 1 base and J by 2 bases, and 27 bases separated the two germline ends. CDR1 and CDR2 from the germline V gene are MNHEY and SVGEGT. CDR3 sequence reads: CASSYFSVIGAGRKAGNTIYF. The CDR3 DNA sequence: TGTGCCAGCAGTTACTTTTCGGTAATCGGAGCGGGCAGGAAGGCTGGAAACACCATATATTTT.

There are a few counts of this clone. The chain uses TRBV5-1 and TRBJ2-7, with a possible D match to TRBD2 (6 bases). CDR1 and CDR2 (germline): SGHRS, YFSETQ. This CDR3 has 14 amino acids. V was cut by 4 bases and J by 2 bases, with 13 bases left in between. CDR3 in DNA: TGCGCCAGCAGCAGTTCGGGAGCCCCCTACGAGCAGTACTTC. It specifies CASSSSGAPYEQYF.

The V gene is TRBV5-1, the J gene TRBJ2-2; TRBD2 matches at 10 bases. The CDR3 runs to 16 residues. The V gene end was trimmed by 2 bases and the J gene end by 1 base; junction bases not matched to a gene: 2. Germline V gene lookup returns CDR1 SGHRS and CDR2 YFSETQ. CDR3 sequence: CASSFGLAENTGELFF. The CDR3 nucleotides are TGCGCCAGCAGCTTCGGACTAGCGGAGAACACCGGGGAGCTGTTTTTT.

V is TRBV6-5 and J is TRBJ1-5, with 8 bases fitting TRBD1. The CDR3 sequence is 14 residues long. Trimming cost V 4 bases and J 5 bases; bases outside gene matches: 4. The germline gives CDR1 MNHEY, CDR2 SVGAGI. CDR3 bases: TGTGCCAGCAGTTTAACAGGGGGAGATCAGCCCCAGCATTTT. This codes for CASSLTGGDQPQHF.

The CDR3 DNA sequence: TGTGCCAGCAGCCGCAACAGGGAAGATACGCAGTATTTT. Its translation: CASSRNREDTQYF. The V and J genes are TRBV6-5 and TRBJ2-3; possible D gene TRBD1, 6 bases. The germline V gene has CDR1 MNHEY and CDR2 SVGAGI. The V and J ends lost 6 bases and 5 bases respectively, with 12 bases between them. CDR3 length equals 13 residues.

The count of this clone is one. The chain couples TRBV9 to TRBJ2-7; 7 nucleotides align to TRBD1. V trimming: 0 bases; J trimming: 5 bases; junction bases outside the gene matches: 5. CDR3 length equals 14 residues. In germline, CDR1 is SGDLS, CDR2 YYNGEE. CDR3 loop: CASSVGGGQNEQYF. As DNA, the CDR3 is TGTGCCAGCAGCGTAGGAGGGGGCCAAAACGAGCAGTACTTC.

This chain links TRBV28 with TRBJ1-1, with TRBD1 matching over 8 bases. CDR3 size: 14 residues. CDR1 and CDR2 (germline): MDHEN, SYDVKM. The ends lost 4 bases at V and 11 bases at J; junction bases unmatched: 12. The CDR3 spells CASSYPPGGARAFF. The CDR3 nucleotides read TGTGCCAGCAGTTACCCCCCAGGGGGCGCGAGGGCTTTCTTT. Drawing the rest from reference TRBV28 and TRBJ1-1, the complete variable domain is DVKVTQSSRYLVKRTGEKVFLECVQDMDHENMFWYRQDPGLGLRLIYFSYDVKMKEKGDIPEGYSVSREKKERFSLILESASTNQTSMYLCASSYPPGGARAFFGQGTRLTVV.